The rows below give T cell receptor beta chains drawn from one sample of a study of T cell responses to AZD1222 COVID-19 vaccine. Method: immunoSEQ multiplex PCR; TCRdb's copy keeps in-frame clones and lacks some. The sample holds under 100,000 clones; 65% to 90% are singletons and the top ten take 7.9%. The source material was peripheral blood, sampled on day 0 of AZD1222 vaccination. The receptor set was obtained from an adult in good health. Both conserved end residues are part of each CDR3. Fields, in order: D gene, V gene, J gene, clone size, CDR3 DNA, CDR3 protein. D genes are given only for firm matches. The size of a clone is reported for some rows only, either as once, few or many, or as a class for expanded clones.

D: -; V: TRBV3-1/TRBV3-2; J: TRBJ2-7; size: -; DNA: TGTGCCAGCAGCCAGGGGGCCACCTACGAGCAGTACTTC; CDR3: CASSQGATYEQYF
D: -; V: TRBV5-6; J: TRBJ1-2; size: -; DNA: TGTGCCAGCAGCTTTTTCCAGGGAGACCCCAACTATGGCTACACCTTC; CDR3: CASSFFQGDPNYGYTF
D: TRBD2; V: TRBV7-6; J: TRBJ2-5; size: -; DNA: TGTGCCAGCAGCTCGGGACTAGAAGGTAGAGAGACCCAGTACTTC; CDR3: CASSSGLEGRETQYF
D: -; V: TRBV6-5; J: TRBJ2-5; size: -; DNA: TGTGCCAGCAGCCAAGGGGGAAACAGAGGGGAGACCCAGTACTTC; CDR3: CASSQGGNRGETQYF
D: TRBD2; V: TRBV6-5; J: TRBJ2-7; size: -; DNA: TGTGCCAGCGGGGCTAGCGGGAGCTACGAGCAGTACTTC; CDR3: CASGASGSYEQYF
D: TRBD2; V: TRBV2; J: TRBJ2-2; size: -; DNA: TGTGCCAGCAGAGTTAGCGGGGGGAACACCGGGGAGCTGTTTTTT; CDR3: CASRVSGGNTGELFF
D: TRBD1; V: TRBV6-2/TRBV6-3; J: TRBJ1-2; size: -; DNA: TGTGCCAGCAGTCCGGACAGGATTTACACCTTC; CDR3: CASSPDRIYTF
D: -; V: TRBV10-1; J: TRBJ2-1; size: -; DNA: TGCGCCAGCAGTGTTAACAGAAACAATGAGCAGTTCTTC; CDR3: CASSVNRNNEQFF
D: TRBD2; V: TRBV28; J: TRBJ2-1; size: once; DNA: TGTGCCAGCAGTAAAGGACTAGCGGGAGGAAATGAGCAGTTCTTC; CDR3: CASSKGLAGGNEQFF
D: -; V: TRBV6-5; J: TRBJ2-7; size: -; DNA: TGTGCCAGCACCCAGAATGTGGTAGCTCTCTACGAGCAGTACTTC; CDR3: CASTQNVVALYEQYF
D: -; V: TRBV7-3; J: TRBJ1-2; size: -; DNA: TGTGCCAGCAGCTTAGTAGGCTATGGCTACACCTTC; CDR3: CASSLVGYGYTF
D: TRBD1; V: TRBV24-1; J: TRBJ2-3; size: -; DNA: TGTGCCACCAGTGAGGTGACAGGGCGAACAGATACGCAGTATTTT; CDR3: CATSEVTGRTDTQYF
D: TRBD1; V: TRBV15; J: TRBJ1-5; size: -; DNA: TGTGCCACCAGCAGAGGTAACAGGGGGCGGGATCAGCCCCAGCATTTT; CDR3: CATSRGNRGRDQPQHF
D: -; V: TRBV7-3; J: TRBJ2-3; size: -; DNA: TGTGCCAGCAGCTTACCTCCAACAGATACGCAGTATTTT; CDR3: CASSLPPTDTQYF
D: -; V: TRBV24-1; J: TRBJ2-7; size: -; DNA: TGTGCCACCAGTGATTTACGACAGACCAGCTACGAGCAGTACTTC; CDR3: CATSDLRQTSYEQYF
D: -; V: TRBV28; J: TRBJ1-1; size: -; DNA: TGTGCCAGCACAACCGGAGCCCTCAGGAACACTGAAGCTTTCTTT; CDR3: CASTTGALRNTEAFF
D: -; V: TRBV5-4; J: TRBJ1-1; size: -; DNA: TGTGCCAGCAGCTTGGTTGGCCCGAACACTGAAGCTTTCTTT; CDR3: CASSLVGPNTEAFF
D: TRBD2; V: TRBV11-3; J: TRBJ2-7; size: -; DNA: TGTGCCAGCAGCCCGACTAGCGGGAGTATGTACTTC; CDR3: CASSPTSGSMYF
D: -; V: TRBV11-3; J: TRBJ1-4; size: -; DNA: TGTGCCAGCAGCGTGGTGGGTTTGGTGGGGACTAATGAAAAACTGTTTTTT; CDR3: CASSVVGLVGTNEKLFF
D: TRBD2; V: TRBV19; J: TRBJ2-3; size: -; DNA: TGTGCCAGTACTCTAGCGGGAGTTGATACGCAGTATTTT; CDR3: CASTLAGVDTQYF
D: TRBD2; V: TRBV25-1; J: TRBJ2-7; size: once; DNA: TGTGCCAGTCTAGCGGGAGGTGCGTACGAGCAGTACTTC; CDR3: CASLAGGAYEQYF
D: -; V: TRBV6-5; J: TRBJ1-1; size: -; DNA: TGTGCCAGCAGTCAGGGCCAGATCACTGAAGCTTTCTTT; CDR3: CASSQGQITEAFF
D: TRBD1; V: TRBV18; J: TRBJ2-7; size: -; DNA: TGTGCCAGCTCCCCGGGGGGACAGGGCACCGGCGAGCAGTACTTC; CDR3: CASSPGGQGTGEQYF
D: -; V: TRBV19; J: TRBJ1-2; size: -; DNA: TGTGCCAGTAGTTTTCGGGCCGGGGACGGCTACACCTTC; CDR3: CASSFRAGDGYTF
D: TRBD1; V: TRBV19; J: TRBJ1-2; size: -; DNA: TGTGCCATCGAAAGGGACAGACCTAACTATGGCTACACCTTC; CDR3: CAIERDRPNYGYTF
D: -; V: TRBV21-1; J: TRBJ2-7; size: -; DNA: TGTGCCAGCAGCATGCACCGGGACAACACCTACGAGCAGTACTTC; CDR3: CASSMHRDNTYEQYF
D: -; V: TRBV11-2; J: TRBJ2-1; size: few; DNA: TGTGCCAGCAGCGTCTGGAATGAGCAGTTCTTC; CDR3: CASSVWNEQFF
D: -; V: TRBV3-1/TRBV3-2; J: TRBJ1-6; size: -; DNA: TGTGCCAGCAGCCAAGATTGGCAGAATTCACCCCTCCACTTT; CDR3: CASSQDWQNSPLHF
D: -; V: TRBV19; J: TRBJ2-1; size: -; DNA: TGTGCCAGTAGTACGACAGTGTACAATGAGCAGTTCTTC; CDR3: CASSTTVYNEQFF
D: -; V: TRBV18; J: TRBJ1-4; size: -; DNA: TGTGCCAGCTCACATTCCCCGAGGCAGGATAATGAAAAACTGTTTTTT; CDR3: CASSHSPRQDNEKLFF
D: -; V: TRBV5-1; J: TRBJ2-3; size: -; DNA: TGCGCCAGCAGCCCCAGACTAGTAGGAGATACGCAGTATTTT; CDR3: CASSPRLVGDTQYF
D: -; V: TRBV18; J: TRBJ2-6; size: -; DNA: TGTGCCAGCTCACCACTTGGGGCAGGGAACTCTGGGGCCAACGTCCTGACTTTC; CDR3: CASSPLGAGNSGANVLTF
D: -; V: TRBV3-1/TRBV3-2; J: TRBJ1-3; size: -; DNA: TGTGCCAGCAGCCAAGATCGAGGGAGCTCTGGAAACACCATATATTTT; CDR3: CASSQDRGSSGNTIYF
D: -; V: TRBV19; J: TRBJ1-4; size: -; DNA: TGTGCCCTAGTGGGGTTGCAAGCTAATGAAAAACTGTTTTTT; CDR3: CALVGLQANEKLFF
D: -; V: TRBV11-2; J: TRBJ2-1; size: -; DNA: TGTGCCAGCAGCTTAGCTGGGGGCACCTACAATGAGCAGTTCTTC; CDR3: CASSLAGGTYNEQFF
D: -; V: TRBV27; J: TRBJ2-5; size: -; DNA: TGTGCCAGCAGTCGGCTGTCCTCTGGGAGAGGAGAGACCCAGTACTTC; CDR3: CASSRLSSGRGETQYF
D: -; V: TRBV3-1/TRBV3-2; J: TRBJ1-3; size: -; DNA: TGTGCCAGCAGCCAACAGACAGGAGGGGGAAACACCATATATTTT; CDR3: CASSQQTGGGNTIYF